This T cell receptor (beta chain) was sequenced during a study of shared clonotypes between healthy human individuals. The test was conducted at deep level. TCRdb's copy holds only in-frame clones and misses some; the assay was immunoSEQ multiplex PCR. The data contain around 2.1 million clones, about 93% of them seen just once; the ten biggest clones take up under 2%. This CDR3 is 18 amino acids long. The germline gives CDR1 MNHEY, CDR2 SMNVEV (reference sequence). Trimming took 8 bases from V and 0 from J; bases not matched to a gene: 13. The naive CD8 population came from CD45RO-negative cells selected for CCR7, without terminally differentiated effector memory CD45RA+ cells.

The chain carries TRBV27 and TRBJ2-7; 13 bases match TRBD2. The TCR was taken from a man between 18 and 29 years old in good health. Some clones in this sample may be carry-over from other donors' samples. The sample comprised naive CD8+ T cells from PBMCs. For the CDR3, the DNA is TGTGCCAGCGGCCCTGGGGGACTAGCGGGGCCGGTCTCCTACGAGCAGTACTTC. Protein product: CASGPGGLAGPVSYEQYF.